This T cell receptor beta chain was captured in a study of cytomegalovirus exposure and HLA in healthy donors. Study details: The same platform as the roughly 700 first-cohort repertoires was used for the 120 or so validation repertoires, a later analysis reported. Study-level points and caveats: It was found in a later analysis that first-cohort TCR clusters tended to co-occur in the 120 validation repertoires.

Regarding this clone: Its antigen remains unidentified.

Data came from immunoSEQ multiplex PCR; TCRdb stores just in-frame clones and leaves some out. This table holds about 110,000 clones, approximately 90% found once. Germline CDR1 SGHNT, CDR2 YYREEE (reference sequence). V dropped 2 bases and J dropped 6 bases, with 18 bases sitting between them. The CDR3 totals 15 residues. The chain recombines TRBV5-4 with TRBJ2-7; D possibly corresponds to TRBD1 (5 bases). The sample was PBMCs. This receptor was obtained from a woman between 18 and 30 years old in good health and CMV-seropositive. As DNA, the CDR3 is TGTGCCAGCAGCTTTTATGGGGCAACAAAAGGCGAGCAGTACTTC. Its protein product is CASSFYGATKGEQYF.